There are many counts of the clone carrying this TCR beta chain. Its cognate antigen is unknown. The source of the sample is a study of tumor-infiltrating lymphocytes in primary liver carcinoma. Whole-study results and caveats: Tumor region pairs shared more overlap than did tumor-adjacent and tumor-blood pairs. Unsorted bulk processing meant the study did not compare CD4+ and CD8+ repertoires. With p = 0.039, the top-250-clone fraction in tumors significantly exceeded that in blood.

Unsorted whole blood served as the source of blood RNA, and germline DNA was extracted as well. The length of the CDR3 is 14 residues. CDR1 is SGHNT and CDR2 is YYREEE in the germline V gene (reference sequence). Trimming stripped 0 bases from V and 4 bases from J, with 9 bases between. TCR beta cDNA came from roughly 450 ng total RNA, primed with a constant-region primer. A slightly modified ARM-PCR protocol with three nested multiplex PCR rounds produced these TCR beta libraries. The study ran its first two PCR rounds for around 10 cycles each, using TRBV1-TRBV30 forward primers and a C-beta reverse primer. Each CDR3 protein gets one entry after TCRdb re-called the multiplex PCR reads with MiXCR. The sample has around 330,000 distinct CDR3 sequences, less than 75% seen once.

This chain joins TRBV5-4 and TRBJ2-3; D might be TRBD2 (6 bases). The sequencing input was peripheral blood. The receptor was isolated from a man aged 35 to 55 with primary liver carcinoma and hepatitis B virus infection. The CDR3 sequence: CASSLGTSPDTQYF. The CDR3 DNA reads as TGTGCCAGCAGCTTGGGTACTAGCCCAGATACGCAGTATTTT.